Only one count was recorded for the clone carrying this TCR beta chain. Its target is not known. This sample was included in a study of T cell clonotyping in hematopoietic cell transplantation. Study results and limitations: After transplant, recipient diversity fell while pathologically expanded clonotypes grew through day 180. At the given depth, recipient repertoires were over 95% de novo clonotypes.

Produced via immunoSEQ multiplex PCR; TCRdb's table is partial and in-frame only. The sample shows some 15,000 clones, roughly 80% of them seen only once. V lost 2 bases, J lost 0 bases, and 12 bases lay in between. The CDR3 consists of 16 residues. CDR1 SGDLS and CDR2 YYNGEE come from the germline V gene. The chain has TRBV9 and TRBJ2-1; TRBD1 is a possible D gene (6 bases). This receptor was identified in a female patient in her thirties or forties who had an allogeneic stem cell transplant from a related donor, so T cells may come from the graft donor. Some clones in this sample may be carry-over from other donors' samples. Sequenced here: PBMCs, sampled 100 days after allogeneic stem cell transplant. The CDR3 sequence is CASSVGTQSSYNEQFF. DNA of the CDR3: TGTGCCAGCAGCGTTGGGACACAGAGCTCCTACAATGAGCAGTTCTTC.